This entry is about one TCR beta chain. The data derive from a study of cytomegalovirus exposure and HLA in healthy donors. A multiplex PCR was run with 60 Vbeta primers and 13 Jbeta primers. The method was immunoSEQ multiplex PCR; TCRdb's version includes in-frame clones alone and lacks a portion of them. Here the sample spans around 110,000 clones, around 70% being singletons. Germline values: CDR1 MNHEY, CDR2 SVGAGI. V was cut by 5 bases and J by 2 bases, with 15 bases left in between. The CDR3 runs to 15 residues. The chain uses TRBV6-5 and TRBJ2-5; perhaps TRBD1 as D (5 bases). The sequenced sample consisted of PBMCs. The receptor was isolated from a young woman in good health and CMV-seronegative. The CDR3 nucleotides are TGTGCCAGCAGTAGAGTAGGACACAGACAAGAGACCCAGTACTTC. Its translation is CASSRVGHRQETQYF.